What follows describes a single T cell receptor (beta chain). This sample is drawn from a study of T cells in Graves' hyperthyroidism and ophthalmopathy. Those patients with uncontrolled infection, other autoimmune disease, pregnancy or lactation were excluded. The CDR3 has 14 residues. The germline CDR1 and CDR2 sequences are MNHNS and SASEGT. V lost 0 bases to trimming and J lost 6 bases, with 9 bases between them. The TCR beta CDR3 regions underwent amplification using RNA transcripts as the source. HTBI primers were employed in a first-round RT-PCR of the TCR CDR3. TCRdb recomputed calls from the multiplex PCR reads with MiXCR, one row per CDR3 protein. The sample consists of around 500,000 distinct CDR3 sequences, 14% of them appearing once.

The rearrangement links TRBV6-1 to TRBJ1-5; D is perhaps TRBD1 (5 bases). The source of this sequence is a woman aged 40 to 55 with Graves' hyperthyroidism. Sequencing used blood. CDR3 in amino acids: CASSEAWGFQPQHF. The CDR3 DNA is TGTGCCAGCAGTGAAGCCTGGGGGTTTCAGCCCCAGCATTTT.